This T cell receptor beta chain was retrieved from a study of response to subunit inactivated influenza vaccine. CDR1 is MNHEY, CDR2 SMNVEV, per germline (reference sequence). This CDR3 has 15 residues. V was shortened by 2 bases and J by 2 bases, with 13 bases between the two germline ends. One entry per CDR3 protein, called by TCRdb with MiXCR from the RT-PCR reads. The sample has approximately 500,000 distinct CDR3 sequences, over 10% seen once. The sequencing here drew on PBMCs from blood, taken about 6 weeks after vaccination. This chain connects TRBV27 to TRBJ2-7; perhaps TRBD1 as D (6 bases). This TCR derives from a man between 45 and 60 years old who received an inactivated influenza vaccine. CDR3 nucleotide sequence: TGTGCCAGCAGTTTAGGCCAGGGGTGGACCTACGAGCAGTACTTC. Protein: CASSLGQGWTYEQYF.